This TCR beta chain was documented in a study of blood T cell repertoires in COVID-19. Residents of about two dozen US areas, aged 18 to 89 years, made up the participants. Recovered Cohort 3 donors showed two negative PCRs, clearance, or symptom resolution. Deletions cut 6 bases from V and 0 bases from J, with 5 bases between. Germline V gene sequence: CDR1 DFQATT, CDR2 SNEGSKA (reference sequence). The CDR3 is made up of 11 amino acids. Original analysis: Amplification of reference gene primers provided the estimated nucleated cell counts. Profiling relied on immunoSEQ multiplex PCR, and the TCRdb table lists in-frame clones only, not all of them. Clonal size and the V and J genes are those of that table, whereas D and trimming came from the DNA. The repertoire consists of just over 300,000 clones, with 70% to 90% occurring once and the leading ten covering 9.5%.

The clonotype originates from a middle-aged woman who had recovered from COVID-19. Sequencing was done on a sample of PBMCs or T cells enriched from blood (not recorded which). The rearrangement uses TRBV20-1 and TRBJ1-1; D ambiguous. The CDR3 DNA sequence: TGCAGTGCACCTATGAACACTGAAGCTTTCTTT. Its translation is CSAPMNTEAFF.